These 11 T cell receptor beta chains originate from one sample sequenced in a study of siplizumab effects on memory and regulatory T cells. Only in-frame clones appear in the TCRdb table, and some are missing; sequencing was by immunoSEQ multiplex PCR. The data show 50,000 to 55,000 clones, about 93% seen once. The sample was CD8+ T cells sorted from blood. The receptors were sampled from a human donor in good health.

The count of this clone is one. The V call is TRBV27, the J call TRBJ2-7, with TRBD2 identical over 11 bases. With V trimmed by 6 bases and J by 4 bases, 2 bases remained unmatched. The CDR3 covers 13 residues. Germline V gene sequence: CDR1 MNHEY, CDR2 SMNVEV (reference sequence). CDR3 amino acids: CASSVAGGYEQYF. The CDR3 bases are TGTGCCAGCAGCGTAGCGGGAGGGTACGAGCAGTACTTC.

The J gene is TRBJ2-1, the V gene TRBV11-2; 13 bases fit TRBD2. The germline V gene has CDR1 SGHAT and CDR2 FQNNGV. The CDR3 extends over 16 amino acids. Trimming cost V 3 bases and J 7 bases; bases outside gene matches: 6. CDR3 DNA sequence: TGTGCCAGCAGCTTCCCGGGACTAGCGGGAAGGAATGAGCAGTTCTTC. Protein product: CASSFPGLAGRNEQFF.

The chain combines TRBV28 with TRBJ1-4; D remains unclear. Trimming stripped 6 bases from V and 8 bases from J, with 25 bases between. The CDR3 has 17 amino acids. The germline V gene has CDR1 MDHEN and CDR2 SYDVKM. CDR3 residues: CASRETGKEVMKEKLFF. DNA of the CDR3: TGTGCCAGCAGAGAAACCGGGAAAGAGGTAATGAAGGAAAAACTGTTTTTT.

This chain links TRBV27 with TRBJ2-1; TRBD2 might be the D (5 bases). There are 11 residues in the CDR3. Germline-derived CDR1 and CDR2 are MNHEY and SMNVEV (reference sequence). The V gene lost 7 bases and the J gene lost 6 bases, with 7 bases spanning the gap. CDR3 bases: TGTGCCAGCATCGAGGGCAATGAGCAGTTCTTC. Its translation: CASIEGNEQFF.

The rearrangement links TRBV27 to TRBJ2-6, with D uncertain. The CDR3 is 15 residues long. Germline CDR1 reads MNHEY; CDR2 reads SMNVEV (reference sequence). The ends were cut back, 3 bases at V and 0 bases at J, with 6 bases in the middle. CDR3 coding DNA: TGTGCCAGCAGTTTGGGAAGCTCTGGGGCCAACGTCCTGACTTTC. Amino acid sequence: CASSLGSSGANVLTF.

The chain is built from TRBV11-2 and TRBJ2-1, with 8 nucleotides matching TRBD1. Germline V lookup: CDR1 SGHAT, CDR2 FQNNGV. This CDR3 is built from 13 residues. V lost 7 bases and J lost 8; bases outside the gene matches: 7. The CDR3 here is CASTPGGRHEQFF. The CDR3 coding sequence is TGTGCCAGCACTCCAGGGGGCCGGCATGAGCAGTTCTTC.

This rearrangement joins TRBV28 to TRBJ1-3; no reliable D call. The CDR3 length is 15 residues. Per the germline V gene, CDR1 is MDHEN and CDR2 is SYDVKM. With 0 bases removed from V and 2 bases from J, the gap between germline ends came to 8 bases. CDR3 region: CASSLWGGTGNTIYF. In DNA form, the CDR3 reads TGTGCCAGCAGTTTATGGGGAGGAACTGGAAACACCATATATTTT.

This chain uses TRBV10-3 with TRBJ2-7; perhaps TRBD1 as D (5 bases). The length of the CDR3 is 15 residues. CDR1 ENHRY and CDR2 SYGVKD come from the germline V gene. V was pared by 4 bases and J by 3 bases, with 16 bases between. The CDR3 DNA sequence: TGTGCCATCAGTGTCGGCAGGGAAATAGACTACGAGCAGTACTTC. It translates to CAISVGREIDYEQYF.

The V and J genes are TRBV14 and TRBJ2-3, with D perhaps matching TRBD1 or TRBD2 (5 bases each). Germline values: CDR1 SGHDN, CDR2 FVKESK. V lost 5 bases, J lost 6 bases, and 30 bases lay in between. CDR3 length equals 19 residues. CDR3 DNA sequence: TGTGCCAGCAGCTTCCGGACGAATGCTGGGGGTCCCGAGGCGGATACGCAGTATTTT. It encodes CASSFRTNAGGPEADTQYF.

The rearrangement joins TRBV7-9 to TRBJ2-4; possibly TRBD1 for D (5 bases). Germline CDR1 is SEHNR and CDR2 is FQNEAQ (reference sequence). V was pared by 2 bases and J by 0 bases, with 14 bases between. CDR3 length: 17 residues. CDR3 loop: CASSLISGPLAKNIQYF. In DNA, the CDR3 is TGTGCCAGCAGCTTAATCTCAGGGCCATTAGCCAAAAACATTCAGTACTTC.

The chain couples TRBV9 to TRBJ2-5, with 7 bases matching TRBD1. The J call may be incorrect, as the DNA end agrees better with TRBJ2-7. The CDR3 is 14 residues long. The germline V gene encodes CDR1 SGDLS and CDR2 YYNGEE. The CDR3: CASSPRGTDYEQYF. The CDR3 coding sequence is TGTGCCAGCAGCCCCAGGGGGACAGACTACGAGCAGTACTTC.